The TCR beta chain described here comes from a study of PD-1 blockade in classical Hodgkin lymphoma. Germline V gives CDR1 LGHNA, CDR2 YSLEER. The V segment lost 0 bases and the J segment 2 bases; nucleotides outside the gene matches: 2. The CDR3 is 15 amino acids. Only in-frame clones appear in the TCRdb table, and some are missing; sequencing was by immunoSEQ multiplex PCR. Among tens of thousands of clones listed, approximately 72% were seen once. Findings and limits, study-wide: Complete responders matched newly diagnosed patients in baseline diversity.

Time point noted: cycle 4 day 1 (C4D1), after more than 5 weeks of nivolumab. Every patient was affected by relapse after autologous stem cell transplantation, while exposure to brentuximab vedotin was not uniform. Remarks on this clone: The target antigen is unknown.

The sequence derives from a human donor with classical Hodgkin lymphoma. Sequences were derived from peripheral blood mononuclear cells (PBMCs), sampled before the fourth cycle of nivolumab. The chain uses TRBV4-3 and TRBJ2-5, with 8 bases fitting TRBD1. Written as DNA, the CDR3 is TGCGCCAGCAGCCAAGACTACAGGGGGCAAGAGACCCAGTACTTC. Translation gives CASSQDYRGQETQYF.